Given below is one TCR beta chain in context. Its antigen is still unknown. The data derive from a study of cytomegalovirus exposure and HLA in healthy donors. Whole-study findings and limits: In the roughly 120 validation repertoires, a later analysis found that first-cohort TCR clusters tended to co-occur. According to the study, 160 or so TCR beta chains were cytomegalovirus-associated. Cytomegalovirus status, reportedly, was diagnosed with high specificity and sensitivity by the classifier.

It was the roughly 130-subject validation cohort, separate from the roughly 700-subject first cohort, to which the donors belonged. V was pared by 4 bases and J by 0 bases, with 21 bases between. The CDR3 has 18 residues. Germline CDR1 reads MGHRA; CDR2 reads YSYEKL. Sequencing used immunoSEQ multiplex PCR; TCRdb keeps in-frame clones, though not all of them. Among some 180,000 clones, about nine tenths were seen once, and the ten largest hold less than 9.5%. Material: PBMCs. This chain joins TRBV4-1 and TRBJ1-2; no reliable D call. This TCR came from a man aged 30-40 years in good health and CMV-seropositive. CDR3 bases: TGCGCCAGCAGCCGAGACGAAACCGGCATCTCCGCTAACTATGGCTACACCTTC. Residues: CASSRDETGISANYGYTF.